The TCR beta chain described here comes from a study of blood T cell repertoires in COVID-19. Study in general: Spain, Italy and the United States supplied samples that represented acute and convalescent COVID-19. PBMCs, B-cell-depleted T cells, or T cells provided the cDNA or gDNA that made up the material.

Per the authors' pipeline: Estimation of nucleated cell counts relied on the amplification of reference gene primers. Clones were read by immunoSEQ multiplex PCR, and TCRdb kept only the in-frame ones, dropping some. The DNA was the basis for D and trimming; V, J and clone size are from that table. The sample lists about 69,000 clones, roughly 85% seen once, with around 9.7% in the top ten. The CDR3 is made up of 16 amino acids. V lost 2 bases and J lost 3; bases outside the gene matches: 6. From germline, CDR1 is LGHDT and CDR2 YNNKEL (reference sequence). Material for sequencing was peripheral blood. V usage is TRBV3-1 (or the pseudogene TRBV3-2) and J usage is TRBJ1-2; 10 bases agree with TRBD1. The sequence was collected from a woman aged 80 or over with acute or convalescent COVID-19. The CDR3, as DNA: TGTGCCAGCAGCCAAACCGGGACAGGGGCAGACTATGGCTACACCTTC. Amino acid sequence: CASSQTGTGADYGYTF.